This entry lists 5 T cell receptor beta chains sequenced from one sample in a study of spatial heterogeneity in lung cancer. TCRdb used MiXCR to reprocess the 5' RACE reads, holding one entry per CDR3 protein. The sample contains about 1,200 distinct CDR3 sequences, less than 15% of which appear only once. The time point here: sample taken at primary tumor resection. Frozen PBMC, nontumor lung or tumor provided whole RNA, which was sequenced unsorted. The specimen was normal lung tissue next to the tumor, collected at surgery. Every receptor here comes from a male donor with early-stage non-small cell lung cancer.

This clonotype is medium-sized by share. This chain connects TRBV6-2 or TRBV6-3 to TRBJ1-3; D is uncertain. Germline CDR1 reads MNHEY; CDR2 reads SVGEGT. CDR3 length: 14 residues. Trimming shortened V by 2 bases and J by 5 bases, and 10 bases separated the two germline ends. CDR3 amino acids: CASSYGASRNTIYF. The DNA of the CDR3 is TGTGCCAGCAGTTACGGAGCGTCGAGAAACACCATATATTTT.

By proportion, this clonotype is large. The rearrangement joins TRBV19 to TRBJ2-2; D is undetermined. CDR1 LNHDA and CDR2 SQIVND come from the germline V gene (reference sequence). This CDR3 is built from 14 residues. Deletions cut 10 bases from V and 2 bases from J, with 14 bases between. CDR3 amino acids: CATQPGSNTGELFF. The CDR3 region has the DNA TGTGCCACCCAACCCGGGTCTAACACCGGGGAGCTGTTTTTT.

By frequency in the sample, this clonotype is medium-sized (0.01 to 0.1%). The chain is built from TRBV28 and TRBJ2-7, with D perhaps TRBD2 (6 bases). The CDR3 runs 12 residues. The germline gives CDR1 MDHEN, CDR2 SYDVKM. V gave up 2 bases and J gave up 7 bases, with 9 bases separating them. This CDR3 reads CASSLGGYEQYV. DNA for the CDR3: TGTGCCAGCAGTTTAGGGGGGTATGAGCAGTACGTC.

The CDR3 loop is CSARMGQGEAGNTIYF. CDR3 in DNA: TGCAGTGCTAGAATGGGACAGGGGGAAGCTGGAAACACCATATATTTT. The rearrangement uses TRBV20-1 and TRBJ1-3; 11 bases align to TRBD1. CDR3 length: 16 residues. After removal of 2 bases from V and 2 bases from J, the junction contained 5 bases not matched to a gene. Germline loops: CDR1 DFQATT, CDR2 SNEGSKA (reference sequence).

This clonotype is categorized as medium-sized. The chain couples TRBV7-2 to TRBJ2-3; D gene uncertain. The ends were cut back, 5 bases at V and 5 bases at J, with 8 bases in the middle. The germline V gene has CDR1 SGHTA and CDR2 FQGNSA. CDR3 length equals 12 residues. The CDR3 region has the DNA TGTGCCAGCAGCCCGGCAGGAGATACGCAGTATTTT. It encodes CASSPAGDTQYF.